This T cell receptor beta chain was found in a study of response to subunit inactivated influenza vaccine. TCRdb analysed the RT-PCR reads with MiXCR anew, one entry per CDR3 protein. The table shows 500,000 to 600,000 distinct CDR3 sequences, with 15% to 20% occurring only once. General study points: T cells newly recruited by each seasonal influenza vaccination are few, the authors suggested.

The CDR3 length is 14 residues. The V and J ends lost 3 bases and 2 bases respectively, with 13 bases between them. Germline V gives CDR1 DFQATT, CDR2 SNEGSKA (reference sequence). A word on this clonotype: The antigen remains undetermined.

The rearrangement joins TRBV20-1 to TRBJ2-5; maybe TRBD1 (6 bases). Sequences were derived from CD4+ T cells sorted from PBMCs, sampled roughly 24 months after vaccination. This clonotype originated in a man aged 45-69 years who received an inactivated influenza vaccine. This chain's CDR3 is CSARGPTGQETQYF. CDR3 in DNA: TGCAGTGCTAGGGGTCCCACAGGGCAAGAGACCCAGTACTTC.